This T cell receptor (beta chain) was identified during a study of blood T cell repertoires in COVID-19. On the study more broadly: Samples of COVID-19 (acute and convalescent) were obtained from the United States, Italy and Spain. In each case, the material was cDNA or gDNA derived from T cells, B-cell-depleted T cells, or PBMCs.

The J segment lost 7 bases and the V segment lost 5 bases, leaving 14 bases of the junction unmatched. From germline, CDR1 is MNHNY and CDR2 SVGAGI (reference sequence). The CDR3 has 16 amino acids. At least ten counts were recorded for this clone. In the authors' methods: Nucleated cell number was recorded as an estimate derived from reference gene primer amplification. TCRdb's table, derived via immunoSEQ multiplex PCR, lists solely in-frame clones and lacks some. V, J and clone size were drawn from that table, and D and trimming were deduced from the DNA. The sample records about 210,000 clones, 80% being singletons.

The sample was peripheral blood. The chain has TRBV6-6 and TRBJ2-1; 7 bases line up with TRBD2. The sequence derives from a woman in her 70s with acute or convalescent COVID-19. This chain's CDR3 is CASSTSGKRGGNEQFF. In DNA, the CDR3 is TGTGCCAGCAGTACCTCGGGGAAGCGGGGAGGGAATGAGCAGTTCTTC.